This T cell receptor beta chain was obtained from a study of post-analysis software for immune sequencing data. Study conclusions and caveats: Elevated frequency relative to controls characterized four to six TRBV segments in patients, TRBV5-6, TRBV5-1 and TRBV20-1 among them. Strong same-batch co-clustering of samples appeared with F measure clustering. For normalized Chao1 diversity, multiple sclerosis patients scored significantly lower than controls did.

Each TCR beta cDNA library carried unique molecular identifiers. MiXCR was run by TCRdb on the PCR reads, yielding one entry per CDR3 protein. The sample shows 550,000 to 700,000 distinct CDR3 sequences, around 47% of them seen only once. This clonotype was seen a handful of times. Antigen specificity is unknown. The V end lost 0 bases, the J end lost 2 bases, and 7 bases lay between the germline ends. Germline-derived CDR1 and CDR2 are MGHRA and YSYEKL. This CDR3 contains 14 residues. The sequencing input was blood. The TCR was taken from a girl between 5 and 17 years old with multiple sclerosis. The V call is TRBV4-1, the J call TRBJ1-2; D gene uncertain. For the CDR3, the DNA is TGCGCCAGCAGCCAAGACGAAGAAAACTATGGCTACACCTTC. This codes for CASSQDEENYGYTF.